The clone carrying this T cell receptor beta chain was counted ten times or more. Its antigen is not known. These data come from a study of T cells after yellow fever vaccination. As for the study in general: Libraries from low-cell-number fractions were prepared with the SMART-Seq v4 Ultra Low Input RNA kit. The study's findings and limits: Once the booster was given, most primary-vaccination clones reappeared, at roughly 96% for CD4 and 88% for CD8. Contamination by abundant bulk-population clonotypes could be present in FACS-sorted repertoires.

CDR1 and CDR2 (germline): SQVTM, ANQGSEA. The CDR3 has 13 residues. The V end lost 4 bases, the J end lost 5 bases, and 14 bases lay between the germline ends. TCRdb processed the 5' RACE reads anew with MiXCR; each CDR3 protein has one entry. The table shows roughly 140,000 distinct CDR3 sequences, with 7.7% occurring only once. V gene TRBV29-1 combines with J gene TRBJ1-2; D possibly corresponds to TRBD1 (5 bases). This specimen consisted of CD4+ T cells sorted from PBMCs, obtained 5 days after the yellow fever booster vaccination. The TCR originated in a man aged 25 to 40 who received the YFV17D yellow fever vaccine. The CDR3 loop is CSVAVGRRYGYTF. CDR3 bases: TGCAGCGTTGCAGTGGGACGGCGGTATGGCTACACCTTC.